Each of the 10 T cell receptor beta chains below was sequenced from the same sample in a study of shared clonotypes between healthy human individuals. Assay used: immunoSEQ multiplex PCR; TCRdb lists only in-frame clones, some missing. The data show about half a million clones, 79% seen once. The sample consisted of PBMCs. These receptors all come from a middle-aged woman in good health. Some clones in this sample may be carry-over from other donors' samples.

V is TRBV15 and J is TRBJ2-1; D might be TRBD1 (5 bases). V dropped 5 bases and J dropped 1 base, with 12 bases sitting between them. CDR3 length equals 15 residues. Per the germline V gene, CDR1 is LNHNV and CDR2 is YYDKDF (reference sequence). In DNA form, the CDR3 reads TGTGCCACCAGCTCCCTAAGGGGTTCCTACAATGAGCAGTTCTTC. Its translation: CATSSLRGSYNEQFF.

The chain links TRBV7-9 to TRBJ2-3, with 9 positions matching TRBD2. Germline CDR1 SEHNR, CDR2 FQNEAQ (reference sequence). The CDR3 covers 15 residues. The trim removed 5 bases at V and 6 bases at J, leaving 9 bases unmatched. DNA of the CDR3: TGTGCCAGCAGCCCTCGGGTAGCGGGAGTGGATACGCAGTATTTT. Translation gives CASSPRVAGVDTQYF. Full variable domain (rest looked up from reference TRBV7-9 and TRBJ2-3): DTGVSQNPRHKITKRGQNVTFRCDPISEHNRLYWYRQTLGQGPEFLTYFQNEAQLEKSRLLSDRFSAERPKGSFSTLEIQRTEQGDSAMYLCASSPRVAGVDTQYFGPGTRLTVL.

The chain couples TRBV2 to TRBJ2-2; D is unclear. The CDR3 is made up of 14 amino acids. CDR1 is SNHLY, CDR2 FYNNEI, per germline. Trimming removed 0 bases from V and 7 bases from J, with 9 bases in between. CDR3 protein: CASSEALRVGELFF. The DNA for the CDR3 is TGTGCCAGCAGTGAAGCGCTTCGGGTCGGGGAGCTGTTTTTT.

The chain links TRBV6-6 to TRBJ1-2; D not resolved. Germline CDR1 and CDR2: MNHNY and SVGAGI (reference sequence). Trimming cost V 6 bases and J 1 base, with 9 bases left between them. The length of the CDR3 is 13 residues. CDR3 DNA: TGTGCCAGCAGGGGAAACCTTAACTATGGCTACACCTTC. This gives the protein CASRGNLNYGYTF.

This chain uses TRBV7-9 with TRBJ2-1; 10 nucleotides align to TRBD2. CDR1 and CDR2 from the germline V gene are SEHNR and FQNEAQ (reference sequence). The CDR3 is 16 residues long. V was clipped by 1 base and J by 4 bases; unmatched bases: 4. As DNA, the CDR3 is TGTGCCAGCAGCTTAGACGGTAGCGGGAGGTACAATGAGCAGTTCTTC. Protein: CASSLDGSGRYNEQFF.

This rearrangement joins TRBV7-8 to TRBJ2-7, with 7 bases identical to TRBD1. The CDR3 contains 15 residues. Germline CDR1 is SGHVS and CDR2 is FQNEAQ. V lost 4 bases and J lost 3; bases outside the gene matches: 9. CDR3 in DNA: TGTGCCAGCAGCTACCGGGACAGAACACGCTACGAGCAGTACTTC. The encoded protein is CASSYRDRTRYEQYF. Full variable domain (outside the CDR3, taken from reference TRBV7-8 and TRBJ2-7): GAGVSQSPRYKVAKRGQDVALRCDPISGHVSLFWYQQALGQGPEFLTYFQNEAQLDKSGLPSDRFFAERPEGSVSTLKIQRTQQEDSAVYLCASSYRDRTRYEQYFGPGTRLTVT.

J is TRBJ2-5 and V is TRBV2; D gene uncertain. The CDR3 consists of 14 residues. Trimming shortened V by 1 base and J by 1 base, and 7 bases separated the two germline ends. The germline gives CDR1 SNHLY, CDR2 FYNNEI. The CDR3 DNA sequence: TGTGCCAGCAGTGAAGGCTGGGGCCAAGAGACCCAGTACTTC. This translates into CASSEGWGQETQYF.

The chain carries TRBV4-3 and TRBJ1-6, with D uncertain. V was cut by 0 bases and J by 9 bases, with 18 bases left in between. This CDR3 has 17 residues. CDR1 and CDR2 (germline): LGHNA, YSLEER. The CDR3 DNA reads TGCGCCAGCAGCCAAGATTCAGCGGAACCGTGGAGTTCACCCCTCCACTTT. It translates to CASSQDSAEPWSSPLHF.

The chain has TRBV7-7 and TRBJ2-2; D ambiguous. V dropped 1 base and J dropped 1 base, with 10 bases sitting between them. The germline CDR1 and CDR2 sequences are SSHAT and FNYEAQ (reference sequence). CDR3 length: 16 amino acids. The CDR3 reads CASSLGAAQNTGELFF. The CDR3 DNA reads TGTGCCAGCAGCTTAGGAGCAGCCCAGAACACCGGGGAGCTGTTTTTT.

The V call is TRBV28, the J call TRBJ2-7, with 10 bases identical to TRBD1. The CDR3 covers 14 residues. With V trimmed by 4 bases and J by 2 bases, 2 bases remained unmatched. Germline CDR1 and CDR2: MDHEN and SYDVKM. The CDR3 DNA is TGTGCCAGCAGTTCCGGGACAGGGGCCTACGAGCAGTACTTC. Protein product: CASSSGTGAYEQYF.